These 8 T cell receptor beta chains came from one sample sequenced in a study of cytomegalovirus exposure and HLA in healthy donors. PCR was performed using 60 Vbeta and 13 Jbeta primers. The repertoire was sequenced with immunoSEQ multiplex PCR; TCRdb's copy has only in-frame clones and lacks some. The sample holds some 130,000 clones, approximately 70% seen once. The sample was PBMCs. The receptors were sampled from an older woman in good health and CMV-seropositive.

The chain combines TRBV12-5 with TRBJ2-2; possibly TRBD2 for D (6 bases). The CDR3 contains 15 residues. Germline CDR1 LGHNT, CDR2 FRNRAP. Trimming cost V 6 bases and J 4 bases, with 15 bases left between them. In DNA, the CDR3 is TGTGCTAGTGGCCCCTACGACGGGGGCACCGGGGAGCTGTTTTTT. Its protein is CASGPYDGGTGELFF.

V usage is TRBV25-1 and J usage is TRBJ2-7, with D unresolved. The CDR3 totals 15 residues. Trimming removed 4 bases from V and 0 bases from J, with 13 bases in between. Germline CDR1 is MGHDK and CDR2 is SYGVNS. In DNA form, the CDR3 reads TGTGCCAGCAGTGCTCCAATCCTAGGCTCCTACGAGCAGTACTTC. Translated, it gives CASSAPILGSYEQYF.

In DNA, the CDR3 is TGTGCCAGCAGTGACGGGAGGAGCACAGATACGCAGTATTTT. Translation: CASSDGRSTDTQYF. The gene calls are TRBV6-1 and TRBJ2-3, with 7 bases that match TRBD2. V gave up 3 bases and J gave up 0 bases; unmatched junction bases: 0. Germline CDR1 is MNHNS and CDR2 is SASEGT. This CDR3 comprises 14 residues.

The chain recombines TRBV30 with TRBJ1-5; D not certain. The germline gives CDR1 GTSNPN, CDR2 SVGIG (reference sequence). V lost 0 bases and J 3 bases, leaving 9 bases between the germline ends. CDR3 length: 14 amino acids. CDR3 loop: CAWSVPRLNQPQHF. In nucleotides, the CDR3 is TGTGCCTGGAGTGTACCCAGGCTCAATCAGCCCCAGCATTTT.

This clone has more than one count but fewer than ten. The CDR3, as DNA: TGTGCCAGCAGCTTAGATGGCAAGAACACTGAAGCTTTCTTT. Amino acid sequence: CASSLDGKNTEAFF. This rearrangement joins TRBV7-9 to TRBJ1-1, with D uncertain. Trimming removed 1 base at V and 1 base at J, with 7 bases between. Germline lookup yields CDR1 SEHNR and CDR2 FQNEAQ (reference sequence). The CDR3 extends over 14 amino acids.

The V gene is TRBV4-1, the J gene TRBJ1-5; D is perhaps TRBD1 (6 bases). The CDR3 contains 14 residues. Germline V gene sequence: CDR1 MGHRA, CDR2 YSYEKL. Trimming cost V 4 bases and J 5 bases, with 12 bases left between them. The CDR3 DNA reads as TGCGCCAGCAGCCGCCGGGACAATTATCAGCCCCAGCATTTT. Amino acids: CASSRRDNYQPQHF.

The rearrangement links TRBV29-1 to TRBJ2-1, with D possibly matching TRBD2 (5 bases). Germline CDR1 SQVTM, CDR2 ANQGSEA. V gave up 8 bases and J gave up 7 bases, with 15 bases separating them. CDR3 length equals 12 residues. This CDR3 is CSLTDGGNEQFF. DNA for the CDR3: TGCAGCCTTACGGACGGCGGGAATGAGCAGTTCTTC.

A few counts support this clone. This chain uses TRBV28 with TRBJ1-2; TRBD1 matches 7 bases. CDR3 length: 20 amino acids. V shed 8 bases, J shed 5 bases, and the junction held 29 bases outside the gene matches. Per the germline V gene, CDR1 is MDHEN and CDR2 is SYDVKM. The CDR3 DNA reads as TGTGCCAGCCGGATGGACAAGGCATTTTTAATTGGCAGGGGGGTGTATGGCTACACCTTC. This codes for CASRMDKAFLIGRGVYGYTF.